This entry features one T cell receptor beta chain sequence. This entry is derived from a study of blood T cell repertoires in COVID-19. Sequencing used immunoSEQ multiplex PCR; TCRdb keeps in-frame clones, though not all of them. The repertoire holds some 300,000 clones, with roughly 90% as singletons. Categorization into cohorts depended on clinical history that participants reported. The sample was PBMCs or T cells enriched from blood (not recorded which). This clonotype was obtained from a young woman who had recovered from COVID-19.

The CDR3 is CASSLFSGRAILDEQFF. DNA for the CDR3: TGTGCCAGCAGCTTGTTTAGCGGGAGGGCCATTTTGGATGAGCAGTTCTTC. The chain employs TRBV5-5 and TRBJ2-1, with TRBD2 matching 11 bases. J lost 8 bases, V lost 1 base, and 11 bases had no gene match. This CDR3 region has 17 residues. Germline V gene lookup returns CDR1 SGHKS and CDR2 YYEKEE (reference sequence).